This record covers a single T cell receptor (beta chain). A read error may produce the germline difference seen at one junction end. The CDR3 extends over 17 amino acids. Germline V gene data show CDR1 as SEHNR and CDR2 as FQNEAQ (reference sequence). The sample is drawn from a study of low-dose radiotherapy and immunotherapy resistance in tumors. Noted time point: before trial treatment. Alpha and beta chains were covered, as first-strand cDNA relied on TRAV- and TRBV-specific primers. Amplification, which lasted 15 to 20 PCR cycles, used a constant-region primer and V-primer adapter to amplify TCRs. TCRdb analysed the reads with MiXCR anew, one entry per CDR3 protein. This repertoire shows around 83,000 distinct CDR3 sequences, over 15% found once; its top ten account for under 7.5%.

The starting material was PBMCs, obtained before treatment. The sequence derives from a male donor with prostate cancer. The chain uses TRBV7-9 and TRBJ1-6; 10 positions agree with TRBD1. The CDR3 DNA is TGTGCCGGCAGCCCCATACCCGCGGGACAGGGGTATTCACCCCTCCACTTT. It encodes CAGSPIPAGQGYSPLHF.